The clone carrying this TCR beta chain was counted ten times or more. What it recognizes is unknown. V lost 4 bases to trimming and J lost 4 bases, with 9 bases between them. The CDR3 loop spans 13 amino acids. Per the germline V gene, CDR1 is SGHRS and CDR2 is YFSETQ. Whole-study findings and limits: Tumor-infiltrating Treg TCR alpha and beta sequences overlapped most with tumor naive CD4+ T cells, then blood naive.

TCRdb re-called the 5' RACE reads with MiXCR, one entry per CDR3 protein. The table has approximately 40,000 distinct CDR3 sequences, approximately 30% seen once; the top ten hold approximately 4.1%. The specimen was tumor-infiltrating memory CD4+ T cells sorted from the breast tumor. Indicated subset: memory CD4+ T cells, CD4+CD45RO+CD25-. The J gene is TRBJ2-1, the V gene TRBV5-1, with a weak D call TRBD1 (5 bases). This receptor was identified in a female donor with breast cancer. Here the CDR3 reads CASSPTEYNEQFF. DNA for the CDR3: TGCGCCAGCAGCCCGACAGAGTACAATGAGCAGTTCTTC. The full variable domain, rest sourced from reference TRBV5-1 and TRBJ2-1, is KAGVTQTPRYLIKTRGQQVTLSCSPISGHRSVSWYQQTPGQGLQFLFEYFSETQRNKGNFPGRFSGRQFSNSRSEMNVSTLELGDSALYLCASSPTEYNEQFFGPGTRLTVL.